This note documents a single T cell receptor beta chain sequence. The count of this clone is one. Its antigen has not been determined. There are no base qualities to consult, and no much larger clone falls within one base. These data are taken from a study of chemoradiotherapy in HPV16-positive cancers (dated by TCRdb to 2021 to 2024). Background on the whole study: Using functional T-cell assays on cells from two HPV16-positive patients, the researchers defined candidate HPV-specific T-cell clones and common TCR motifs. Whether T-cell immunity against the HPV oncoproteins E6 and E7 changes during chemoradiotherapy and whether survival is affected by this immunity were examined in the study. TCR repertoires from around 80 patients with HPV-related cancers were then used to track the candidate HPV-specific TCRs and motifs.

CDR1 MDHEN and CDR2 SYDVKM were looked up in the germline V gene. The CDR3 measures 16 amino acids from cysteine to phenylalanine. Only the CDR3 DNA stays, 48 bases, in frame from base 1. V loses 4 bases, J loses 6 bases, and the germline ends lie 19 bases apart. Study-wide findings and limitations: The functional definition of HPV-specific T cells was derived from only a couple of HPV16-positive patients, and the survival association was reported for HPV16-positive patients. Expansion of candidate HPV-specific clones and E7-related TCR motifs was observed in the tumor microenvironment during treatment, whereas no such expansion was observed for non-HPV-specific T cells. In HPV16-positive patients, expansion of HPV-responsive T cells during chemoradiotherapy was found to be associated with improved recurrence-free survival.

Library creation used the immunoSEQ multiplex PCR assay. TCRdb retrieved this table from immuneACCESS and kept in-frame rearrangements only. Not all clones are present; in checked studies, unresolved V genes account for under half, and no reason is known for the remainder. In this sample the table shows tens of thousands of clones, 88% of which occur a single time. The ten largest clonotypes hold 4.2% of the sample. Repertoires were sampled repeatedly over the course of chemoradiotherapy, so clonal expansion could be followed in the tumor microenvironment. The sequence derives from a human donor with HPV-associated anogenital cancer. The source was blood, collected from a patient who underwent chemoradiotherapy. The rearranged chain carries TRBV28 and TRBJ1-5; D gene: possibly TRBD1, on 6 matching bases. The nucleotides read TGTGCCAGCAGTTCTCTCGGGCAGGGGTCGGTTCAGCCCCAGCATTTT. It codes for CASSSLGQGSVQPQHF. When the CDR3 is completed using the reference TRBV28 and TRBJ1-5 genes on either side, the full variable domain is DVKVTQSSRYLVKRTGEKVFLECVQDMDHENMFWYRQDPGLGLRLIYFSYDVKMKEKGDIPEGYSVSREKKERFSLILESASTNQTSMYLCASSSLGQGSVQPQHFGDGTRLSIL.